These 20 T cell receptor beta chains came from one sample sequenced in a study of blood T cell repertoires in COVID-19. The protocol was immunoSEQ multiplex PCR, while the TCRdb copy is restricted to in-frame clones and leaves out a portion. The table has 95,000 to 150,000 clones, about 83% seen once. Sequences were obtained from peripheral blood. The source is a man in his sixties with acute or convalescent COVID-19.

The chain couples TRBV28 to TRBJ2-7; 7 positions match TRBD1. The ends lost 7 bases at V and 4 bases at J; junction bases unmatched: 4. The CDR3 contains 12 residues. The V gene's germline CDR1 is MDHEN and CDR2 SYDVKM. CDR3 sequence reads: CASTYRGYEQYF. CDR3 bases: TGTGCCAGCACCTACAGGGGTTACGAGCAGTACTTC.

A note on this clone: At one boundary the junction diverges from the germline segment, which might be a read error. The chain combines TRBV3-1 (or the pseudogene TRBV3-2) with TRBJ2-3; 9 nucleotides match TRBD2. Germline V gene lookup returns CDR1 LGHDT and CDR2 YNNKEL (reference sequence). The CDR3 loop spans 18 amino acids. The CDR3: CASNQSSSGTSSTDTQYF. The DNA of the CDR3 is TGTGCCAGCAACCAATCATCTAGCGGGACCTCTAGCACAGATACGCAGTATTTT.

The chain carries TRBV19 and TRBJ2-5, with D maybe TRBD1 (5 bases). The V gene lost 5 bases and the J gene lost 5 bases, with 12 bases spanning the gap. The CDR3 spans 13 residues. Per the germline V gene, CDR1 is LNHDA and CDR2 is SQIVND (reference sequence). CDR3 sequence (DNA): TGTGCCAGTAGTCACCGACAGTCGGAGACCCAGTACTTC. The encoded protein is CASSHRQSETQYF.

The CDR3 DNA follows: TGTGCCAGCAGCCTTCCGACTAGCGCCGGGGAGCTGTTTTTT. Protein product: CASSLPTSAGELFF. This chain uses TRBV9 with TRBJ2-2, with TRBD2 matching 8 bases. The CDR3 is made up of 14 amino acids. The V and J ends lost 4 bases and 6 bases, in that order; junction bases with no gene match: 5. Germline V gene sequence: CDR1 SGDLS, CDR2 YYNGEE.

This clone was counted a single time. V usage is TRBV28 and J usage is TRBJ2-7, with D tentatively TRBD2 (5 bases). V shed 8 bases and J shed 0 bases, with 17 bases lying between them. Germline CDR1 reads MDHEN; CDR2 reads SYDVKM. This CDR3 comprises 15 residues. CDR3 amino acids: CASSSEAKGSYEQYF. The CDR3 DNA reads as TGTGCCAGCTCTTCGGAGGCAAAAGGCTCCTACGAGCAGTACTTC.

This chain uses TRBV6-5 with TRBJ1-2; 8 bases line up with TRBD1. CDR1 is MNHEY, CDR2 SVGAGI, per germline. The CDR3 is 16 amino acids. Trimming removed 2 bases from V and 4 bases from J; junction bases left unmatched: 9. In DNA, the CDR3 is TGTGCCAGCAGTTACGCCCGGACAGGGAGGTCCTATGGCTACACCTTC. Residues: CASSYARTGRSYGYTF.

The chain carries TRBV19 and TRBJ1-2; D is unclear. The germline gives CDR1 LNHDA, CDR2 SQIVND (reference sequence). There are 12 residues in the CDR3. With 5 bases removed from V and 2 bases from J, the gap between germline ends came to 6 bases. CDR3 DNA: TGTGCCAGTAGTCCAGGAAACTATGGCTACACCTTC. It specifies CASSPGNYGYTF. Full variable domain (remainder filled in from reference TRBV19 and TRBJ1-2): DGGITQSPKYLFRKEGQNVTLSCEQNLNHDAMYWYRQDPGQGLRLIYYSQIVNDFQKGDIAEGYSVSREKKESFPLTVTSAQKNPTAFYLCASSPGNYGYTFGSGTRLTVV.

V and J are TRBV28 and TRBJ2-1; D may be TRBD1 (6 bases). This CDR3 has 13 residues. The germline CDR1 and CDR2 sequences are MDHEN and SYDVKM. Trimming left V 7 bases short and J 7 bases short, with 14 bases between. The CDR3 sequence is CASNPGADNEQFF. CDR3 coding DNA: TGTGCCAGCAACCCAGGGGCGGATAATGAGCAGTTCTTC.

This clone occurred a few times. The rearrangement uses TRBV5-4 and TRBJ1-2; no reliable D call. Germline values: CDR1 SGHNT, CDR2 YYREEE (reference sequence). The V end was cut by 4 bases, the J end by 5 bases, with 12 bases between. This CDR3 comprises 13 residues. The CDR3 DNA reads TGTGCCAGCAGCGCCCAGCAGGCGTATGGCTACACCTTC. Amino acids: CASSAQQAYGYTF.

The rearrangement links TRBV19 to TRBJ2-3; 8 nucleotides match TRBD2. The CDR3 runs to 17 residues. J was trimmed by 0 bases and V by 7 bases; bases with no gene match: 12. Germline V gives CDR1 LNHDA, CDR2 SQIVND (reference sequence). The CDR3, as DNA: TGTGCCAGTACCCCCCAAGGACTAGCAACTAGCACAGATACGCAGTATTTT. Protein sequence: CASTPQGLATSTDTQYF.

V gene TRBV6-6 combines with J gene TRBJ2-1; 8 nucleotides match TRBD2. CDR1 MNHNY and CDR2 SVGAGI come from the germline V gene (reference sequence). J lost 9 bases, V lost 2 bases, and 12 bases had no gene match. The CDR3 is made up of 16 amino acids. As DNA, the CDR3 is TGTGCCAGCAGTTACGGAGGGACTAGGCGGGGTAGTGAGCAGTTCTTC. The encoded protein is CASSYGGTRRGSEQFF.

The chain couples TRBV28 to TRBJ1-2; D gene ambiguous. Germline values: CDR1 MDHEN, CDR2 SYDVKM. V was trimmed by 5 bases and J by 5 bases, leaving 18 bases between them. The CDR3 runs to 15 residues. This chain's CDR3 is CASSTPQQFRYGYTF. Here the CDR3 DNA reads TGTGCCAGCAGTACTCCCCAACAGTTTAGGTATGGCTACACCTTC.

V usage is TRBV14 and J usage is TRBJ1-1; the D gene is possibly TRBD1 (6 bases). CDR1 and CDR2 from the germline V gene are SGHDN and FVKESK. Trimming cost V 3 bases and J 11 bases, with 16 bases left between them. CDR3 length: 13 residues. The CDR3 is CASSQGARGTAFF. The CDR3 coding sequence is TGTGCCAGCAGCCAGGGGGCGCGGGGGACGGCTTTCTTT.

Details on this clone: The sample carries other DNA sequences with the same CDR3. The gene calls are TRBV27 and TRBJ2-3; 9 bases line up with TRBD1. Unmatched junction bases numbered 1, after V lost 6 bases and J lost 3 bases. The CDR3 sequence is 13 residues long. Germline assignment: CDR1 MNHEY and CDR2 SMNVEV (reference sequence). The CDR3 region is CASRGQGTDTQYF. In DNA, the CDR3 is TGTGCCAGCAGGGGACAGGGTACAGATACGCAGTATTTT.

This clone turned up a few times. This chain links TRBV11-2 with TRBJ2-2; D gene uncertain. CDR3 length: 15 residues. V lost 3 bases, J lost 4 bases, and 12 bases lay in between. CDR1 and CDR2 (germline): SGHAT, FQNNGV. CDR3: CASSFLQHATGELFF. In nucleotides, the CDR3 is TGTGCCAGCAGCTTCCTGCAACACGCCACCGGGGAGCTGTTTTTT.

The sample holds one count of this clone. V is TRBV7-9 and J is TRBJ2-4; TRBD1 matches 7 bases. This CDR3 contains 14 residues. Germline V gene lookup returns CDR1 SEHNR and CDR2 FQNEAQ (reference sequence). The V segment lost 6 bases and the J segment 10 bases; nucleotides outside the gene matches: 12. The CDR3 spells CASSSNGQVVIQYF. The DNA of the CDR3 is TGTGCCAGCAGTTCTAATGGACAGGTAGTAATTCAGTACTTC.

This chain connects TRBV6-1 to TRBJ2-2; D is perhaps TRBD2 (5 bases). CDR1 and CDR2 (germline): MNHNS, SASEGT. This CDR3 is built from 16 residues. Trimming stripped 2 bases from V and 4 bases from J, with 14 bases between. CDR3 sequence (DNA): TGTGCCAGCAGTGAAAACGGGAACTTAGTCACCGGGGAGCTGTTTTTT. This sequence encodes CASSENGNLVTGELFF.

The chain recombines TRBV5-5 with TRBJ1-4; a possible D gene is TRBD1 (5 bases). Deletions cut 7 bases from V and 8 bases from J, with 24 bases between. This CDR3 is 16 amino acids long. From germline, CDR1 is SGHKS and CDR2 YYEKEE (reference sequence). The DNA of the CDR3 is TGTGCCAGCGCAGGGACCCTGACGGGCGGGATGGAAAAACTGTTTTTT. Its translation is CASAGTLTGGMEKLFF. Full variable domain (missing parts from reference TRBV5-5 and TRBJ1-4): DAGVTQSPTHLIKTRGQQVTLRCSPISGHKSVSWYQQVLGQGPQFIFQYYEKEERGRGNFPDRFSARQFPNYSSELNVNALLLGDSALYLCASAGTLTGGMEKLFFGSGTQLSVL.

The chain is built from TRBV28 and TRBJ1-1, with TRBD1 matching over 8 bases. The germline CDR1 and CDR2 sequences are MDHEN and SYDVKM. The CDR3 loop spans 15 amino acids. With 6 bases clipped from V and 2 bases from J, the junction kept 8 bases outside the gene matches. This CDR3 reads CASSSLTGVNTEAFF. In nucleotides, the CDR3 is TGTGCCAGCAGCTCACTGACAGGGGTCAACACTGAAGCTTTCTTT.

The rearrangement joins TRBV6-6 to TRBJ2-7; tentatively, D is TRBD1 (5 bases). The germline V gene has CDR1 MNHNY and CDR2 SVGAGI (reference sequence). The CDR3 runs 16 residues. V lost 0 bases to trimming and J lost 0 bases, with 12 bases between them. CDR3 bases: TGTGCCAGCAGTTACTCTCAAGGACAAAGCTCCTACGAGCAGTACTTC. It specifies CASSYSQGQSSYEQYF.